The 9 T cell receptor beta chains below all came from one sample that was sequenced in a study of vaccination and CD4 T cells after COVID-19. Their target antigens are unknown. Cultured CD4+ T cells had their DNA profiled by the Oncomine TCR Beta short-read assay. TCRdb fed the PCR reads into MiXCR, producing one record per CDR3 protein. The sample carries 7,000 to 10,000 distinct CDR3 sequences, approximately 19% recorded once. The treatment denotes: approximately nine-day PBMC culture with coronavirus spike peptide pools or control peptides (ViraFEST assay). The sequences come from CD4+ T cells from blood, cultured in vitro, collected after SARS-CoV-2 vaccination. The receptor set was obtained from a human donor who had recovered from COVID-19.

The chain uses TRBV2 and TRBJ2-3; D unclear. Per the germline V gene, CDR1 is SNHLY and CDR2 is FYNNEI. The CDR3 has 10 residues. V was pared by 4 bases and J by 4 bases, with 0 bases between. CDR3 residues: CASSADTQYF. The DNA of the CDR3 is TGTGCCAGCAGTGCAGATACGCAGTATTTT.

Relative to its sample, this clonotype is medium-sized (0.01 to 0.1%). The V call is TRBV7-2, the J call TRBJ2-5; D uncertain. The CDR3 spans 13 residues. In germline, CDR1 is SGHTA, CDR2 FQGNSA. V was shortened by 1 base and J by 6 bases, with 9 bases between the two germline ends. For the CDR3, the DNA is TGTGCCAGCAGCTTAGGGCTTGGCAAGACCCAGTACTTC. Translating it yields CASSLGLGKTQYF.

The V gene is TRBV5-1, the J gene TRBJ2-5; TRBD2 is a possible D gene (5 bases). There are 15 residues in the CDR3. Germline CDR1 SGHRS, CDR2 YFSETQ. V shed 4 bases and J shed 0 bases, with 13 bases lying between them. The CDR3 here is CASSPMLRDQETQYF. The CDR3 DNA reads TGCGCCAGCAGCCCCATGTTGCGGGACCAAGAGACCCAGTACTTC.

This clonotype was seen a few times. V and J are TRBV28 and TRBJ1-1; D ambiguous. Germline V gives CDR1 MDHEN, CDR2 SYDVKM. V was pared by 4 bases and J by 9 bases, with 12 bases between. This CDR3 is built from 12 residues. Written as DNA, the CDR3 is TGTGCCAGCAGTTCGGGCCCACTAAAAGCTTTCTTT. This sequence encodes CASSSGPLKAFF.

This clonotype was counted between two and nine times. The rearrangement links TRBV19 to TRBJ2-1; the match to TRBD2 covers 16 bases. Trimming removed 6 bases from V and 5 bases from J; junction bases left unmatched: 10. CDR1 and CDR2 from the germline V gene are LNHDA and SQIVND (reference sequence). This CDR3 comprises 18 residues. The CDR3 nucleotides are TGTGCCAGTAGCAAGCCGGGACTAGCGGGGGGGCTCCACAATGAGCAGTTCTTC. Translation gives CASSKPGLAGGLHNEQFF. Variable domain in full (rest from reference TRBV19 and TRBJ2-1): DGGITQSPKYLFRKEGQNVTLSCEQNLNHDAMYWYRQDPGQGLRLIYYSQIVNDFQKGDIAEGYSVSREKKESFPLTVTSAQKNPTAFYLCASSKPGLAGGLHNEQFFGPGTRLTVL.

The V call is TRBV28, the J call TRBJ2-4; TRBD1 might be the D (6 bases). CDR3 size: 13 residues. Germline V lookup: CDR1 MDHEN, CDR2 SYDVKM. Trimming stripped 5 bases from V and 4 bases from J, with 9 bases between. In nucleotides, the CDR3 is TGTGCCAGCAGTACTACAGGGAAAAACATTCAGTACTTC. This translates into CASSTTGKNIQYF.

The CDR3 DNA is TGTGCCAGCAGTTCCCGCGTACTAGCGGGGTTCAATGAGCAGTTCTTC. Translation gives CASSSRVLAGFNEQFF. V and J are TRBV6-4 and TRBJ2-1, with 10 nucleotides matching TRBD2. The CDR3 extends over 16 amino acids. Germline values: CDR1 MRHNA, CDR2 SNTAGT. Trimming removed 5 bases from V and 6 bases from J; junction bases left unmatched: 10.

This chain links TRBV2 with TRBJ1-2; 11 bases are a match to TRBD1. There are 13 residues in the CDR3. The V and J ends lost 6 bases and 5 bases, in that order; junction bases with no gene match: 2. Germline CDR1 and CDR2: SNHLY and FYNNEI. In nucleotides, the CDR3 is TGTGCCAGCAGGGACAGGGGGCGTTATGGCTACACCTTC. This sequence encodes CASRDRGRYGYTF.

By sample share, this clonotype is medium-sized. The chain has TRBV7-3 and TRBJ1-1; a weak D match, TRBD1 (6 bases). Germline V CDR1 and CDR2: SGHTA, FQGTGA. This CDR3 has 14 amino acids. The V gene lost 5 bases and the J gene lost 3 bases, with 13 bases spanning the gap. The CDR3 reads CASSPSNRDTEAFF. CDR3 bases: TGTGCCAGCAGCCCCTCGAACAGGGACACTGAAGCTTTCTTT.